This is a list of T cell receptor beta chains from one sample in a study of T cells in Graves' hyperthyroidism and ophthalmopathy. From the multiplex PCR reads, TCRdb called clonotypes with MiXCR, one entry per CDR3 protein. This table holds hundreds of thousands of distinct CDR3 sequences, about a sixth found once. The sequencing input was blood. These receptors were obtained from a woman between 18 and 29 years old with Graves' hyperthyroidism. Each CDR3 is given with its conserved first and last residue. The D gene is left open where the match is weak. For some rows the clone size is stated as once, few or many, or as a class when expanded; others skip it.

clone_size,j_call,d_call,v_call,cdr3_aa,cdr3_nt
few,TRBJ2-5,-,TRBV6-1,CASTGRGAETQYF,TGTGCCAGCACCGGCCGGGGGGCTGAGACCCAGTACTTC
many,TRBJ2-3,TRBD1,TRBV11-3,CASSSLKQGSPDTQYF,TGTGCCAGCAGCTCCCTGAAACAGGGGTCCCCAGATACGCAGTATTTT
-,TRBJ2-3,-,TRBV7-9,CASRPNSDDLDTQYF,TGTGCCAGCAGACCAAACTCGGACGACCTCGATACGCAGTATTTT
few,TRBJ2-3,-,TRBV29-1,CSVGSEYTQYF,TGCAGCGTTGGAAGCGAATATACGCAGTATTTT
few,TRBJ1-1,-,TRBV19,CASSAGGKNTEAFF,TGTGCCAGTAGCGCAGGCGGGAAGAACACTGAAGCTTTCTTT
-,TRBJ1-2,TRBD1,TRBV6-2/TRBV6-3,CASSFTTGGRHGYTF,TGTGCCAGCAGTTTCACGACAGGGGGTCGTCATGGCTACACCTTC
many,TRBJ2-7,-,TRBV12-3/TRBV12-4,CASSAPWASQGYEQYF,TGTGCCAGCAGTGCTCCCTGGGCGTCGCAGGGCTACGAGCAGTACTTC
-,TRBJ2-7,TRBD2,TRBV29-1,CSVAKGRGGEQYF,TGCAGCGTCGCTAAGGGACGGGGGGGAGAGCAGTACTTC
few,TRBJ2-2,-,TRBV11-1,CASSLRRGASTGELFF,TGTGCCAGCAGCTTACGCAGGGGCGCTTCCACCGGGGAGCTGTTTTTT
-,TRBJ1-3,-,TRBV19,CASSRGPRGAGNTIYF,TGTGCCAGTAGTAGAGGCCCACGGGGCGCCGGAAACACCATATATTTT
-,TRBJ1-2,TRBD1,TRBV29-1,CSVGGQVKGYTF,TGCAGCGTTGGGGGACAGGTTAAGGGCTACACCTTC
-,TRBJ2-7,TRBD2,TRBV7-2,CASSLRAGLALTYEQYF,TGTGCCAGCAGCTTACGGGCTGGACTAGCCCTCACCTACGAGCAGTACTTC
many,TRBJ1-2,TRBD1,TRBV20-1,CSARVVTGDRRGGYTF,TGCAGTGCTAGAGTAGTGACAGGGGACCGCCGAGGGGGCTACACCTTC
many,TRBJ1-2,-,TRBV9,CASSVGGHNYGYTF,TGTGCCAGCAGCGTGGGGGGACATAACTATGGCTACACCTTC
few,TRBJ2-1,-,TRBV3-1,CASSQGRTNEQFF,TGTGCCAGCAGCCAGGGTCGGACAAATGAGCAGTTCTTC
many,TRBJ2-7,-,TRBV6-2/TRBV6-3,CASSYREGSSYEQYF,TGTGCCAGCAGTTACCGAGAAGGCTCCTCCTACGAGCAGTACTTC
-,TRBJ1-2,TRBD1,TRBV29-1,CSVWDRGLIQGGYTF,TGCAGCGTTTGGGACAGGGGGCTGATTCAAGGAGGCTACACCTTC
-,TRBJ1-5,-,TRBV19,CASTPDELNQPQHF,TGTGCCAGTACCCCGGACGAGCTCAATCAGCCCCAGCATTTT
few,TRBJ1-1,-,TRBV13,CASIQLVGDTEAFF,TGTGCCAGCATCCAACTGGTGGGGGACACTGAAGCTTTCTTT
many,TRBJ2-5,TRBD2,TRBV12-3/TRBV12-4,CASGVAGGGEETQYF,TGTGCCAGCGGGGTAGCGGGGGGAGGTGAGGAGACCCAGTACTTC
few,TRBJ2-2,TRBD1,TRBV10-3,CAISESTGVSTGELFF,TGTGCCATCAGTGAGTCTACAGGGGTTAGCACCGGGGAGCTGTTTTTT
many,TRBJ2-3,-,TRBV28,CASSYGRRTDTQYF,TGTGCCAGCAGTTACGGCCGACGCACAGATACGCAGTATTTT
few,TRBJ1-3,-,TRBV7-9,CASSPPGTPENTIYF,TGTGCCAGCAGCCCCCCCGGGACTCCAGAAAACACCATATATTTT